Following are 32 T cell receptor beta chains from one sample sequenced in a study of graft-versus-host responses after intestinal transplantation. Profiled with immunoSEQ multiplex PCR; TCRdb holds only in-frame clones, not every one. Among under 100,000 clones listed, 92% were seen once. What these receptors recognize is not known. The sequences come from unstimulated CD8+ T cells sorted from spleen or lymph node cells, collected before transplant. The origin of the receptors is a human donor who was the organ donor for an intestinal transplant.

This chain uses TRBV30 with TRBJ2-5; no definite D call. The germline V gene has CDR1 GTSNPN and CDR2 SVGIG (reference sequence). Trimming left V 6 bases short and J 9 bases short, with 11 bases between. The CDR3 covers 10 residues. The CDR3 DNA sequence: TGTGCCTGCGGAGAGATGTCCCAGTACTTC. It codes for CACGEMSQYF.

The chain joins TRBV30 to TRBJ2-2; 7 bases are shared with TRBD2. The CDR3 runs 14 residues. Germline V gene data show CDR1 as GTSNPN and CDR2 as SVGIG (reference sequence). The trim removed 4 bases at V and 6 bases at J, leaving 8 bases unmatched. CDR3 protein: CAWTFWGGAGELFF. The DNA for the CDR3 is TGTGCCTGGACGTTTTGGGGGGGTGCCGGGGAGCTGTTTTTT.

The CDR3 DNA reads TGTGCCAGCAGCTTGGGGGGGTTGGGAAACACTGAAGCTTTCTTT. This sequence encodes CASSLGGLGNTEAFF. This chain joins TRBV7-3 and TRBJ1-1, with D tentatively TRBD1 (5 bases). There are 15 residues in the CDR3. Trimming took 3 bases from V and 2 from J, leaving 13 bases between them. Germline CDR1 and CDR2: SGHTA and FQGTGA. The variable domain in full, with the rest retrieved from reference TRBV7-3 and TRBJ1-1, is GAGVSQTPSNKVTEKGKYVELRCDPISGHTALYWYRQSLGQGPEFLIYFQGTGAADDSGLPNDRFFAVRPEGSVSTLKIQRTERGDSAVYLCASSLGGLGNTEAFFGQGTRLTVV.

The chain uses TRBV7-9 and TRBJ1-4; no clear D gene. The V end lost 0 bases, the J end lost 0 bases, and 8 bases lay between the germline ends. Germline V gives CDR1 SEHNR, CDR2 FQNEAQ (reference sequence). The CDR3 consists of 16 residues. The CDR3 bases are TGTGCCAGCAGCTTAGCGAGGTCTGCAACTAATGAAAAACTGTTTTTT. Residues: CASSLARSATNEKLFF.

The chain is built from TRBV7-9 and TRBJ2-7; possible D gene TRBD1, 6 bases. This CDR3 region has 14 residues. The germline V and J ends were trimmed by 8 bases and 2 bases, with 16 bases remaining between them. CDR1 and CDR2 (germline): SEHNR, FQNEAQ (reference sequence). CDR3 loop: CASGERGTTYEQYF. As DNA, the CDR3 is TGTGCCAGCGGGGAGAGGGGGACCACCTACGAGCAGTACTTC.

This chain joins TRBV19 and TRBJ1-5; 8 bases agree with TRBD1. Germline V CDR1 and CDR2: LNHDA, SQIVND (reference sequence). V shed 7 bases, J shed 2 bases, and the junction held 4 bases outside the gene matches. This CDR3 has 14 residues. The CDR3 DNA reads TGTGCCAGTACCGCGACAGGGGGCAATCAGCCCCAGCATTTT. Translation: CASTATGGNQPQHF.

This clone appeared a single time. The chain combines TRBV28 with TRBJ2-3, with unresolved D. Germline V lookup: CDR1 MDHEN, CDR2 SYDVKM. The CDR3 is 13 residues long. Trimming stripped 3 bases from V and 2 bases from J, with 6 bases between. The CDR3 sequence: CASSFEATDTQYF. The CDR3 nucleotides read TGTGCCAGCAGTTTTGAGGCCACAGATACGCAGTATTTT. Combining the CDR3 with reference TRBV28 and TRBJ2-3 gives the whole variable domain DVKVTQSSRYLVKRTGEKVFLECVQDMDHENMFWYRQDPGLGLRLIYFSYDVKMKEKGDIPEGYSVSREKKERFSLILESASTNQTSMYLCASSFEATDTQYFGPGTRLTVL.

The genes are TRBV7-9 and TRBJ2-1; no definite D call. The germline V gene has CDR1 SEHNR and CDR2 FQNEAQ (reference sequence). CDR3 length equals 12 residues. Deletions cut 2 bases from V and 8 bases from J, with 7 bases between. The CDR3 protein is CASSLRVYEQFF. DNA for the CDR3: TGTGCCAGCAGCTTACGGGTTTATGAGCAGTTCTTC.

The rearrangement links TRBV28 to TRBJ2-1; a possible D gene is TRBD2 (5 bases). In germline, CDR1 is MDHEN, CDR2 SYDVKM. This CDR3 region has 16 residues. V lost 3 bases and J lost 5, with 17 bases in between. In DNA, the CDR3 is TGTGCCAGCAGTTTCCCCTTCTCAGCCGGGGACAATGAGCAGTTCTTC. Its translation: CASSFPFSAGDNEQFF. Full variable domain (rest looked up from reference TRBV28 and TRBJ2-1): DVKVTQSSRYLVKRTGEKVFLECVQDMDHENMFWYRQDPGLGLRLIYFSYDVKMKEKGDIPEGYSVSREKKERFSLILESASTNQTSMYLCASSFPFSAGDNEQFFGPGTRLTVL.

V gene TRBV28 combines with J gene TRBJ1-4, with D hard to call. The germline CDR1 and CDR2 sequences are MDHEN and SYDVKM. CDR3 length: 12 amino acids. Trimming shortened V by 8 bases and J by 6 bases, and 10 bases separated the two germline ends. CDR3 DNA sequence: TGTGCCAGCGGATCCGGGGATGAAAAACTGTTTTTT. Protein: CASGSGDEKLFF.

In the case of this clone: Within the sample, other DNA sequences also encode this same CDR3. The chain has TRBV27 and TRBJ2-7, with D maybe TRBD2 (5 bases). V lost 3 bases to trimming and J lost 0 bases, with 9 bases between them. Germline assignment: CDR1 MNHEY and CDR2 SMNVEV (reference sequence). The CDR3 is 14 amino acids. The CDR3 nucleotides are TGTGCCAGCAGTTTCCAAGGGAGCTCCTACGAGCAGTACTTC. Amino acids: CASSFQGSSYEQYF.

The rearrangement links TRBV30 to TRBJ1-4; D perhaps matches TRBD1 (6 bases). Germline V gene sequence: CDR1 GTSNPN, CDR2 SVGIG (reference sequence). V was clipped by 5 bases and J by 8 bases, with 18 bases between them. The CDR3 is 14 amino acids. The CDR3 protein is CAWDGGPEGEKLFF. The CDR3 DNA reads TGTGCCTGGGATGGGGGCCCCGAGGGGGAAAAACTGTTTTTT.

The genes are TRBV2 and TRBJ2-3; 9 positions match TRBD1. Trimming removed 10 bases from V and 3 bases from J; junction bases left unmatched: 5. From germline, CDR1 is SNHLY and CDR2 FYNNEI. This CDR3 spans 13 amino acids. The CDR3 reads CATPGTGTDTQYF. The CDR3 DNA reads as TGTGCCACACCCGGGACAGGGACAGATACGCAGTATTTT.

The chain is built from TRBV5-6 and TRBJ1-2; 12 bases agree with TRBD1. CDR3 length equals 17 residues. Germline CDR1 reads SGHDT; CDR2 reads YYEEEE. The V and J ends lost 3 bases and 4 bases, in that order; junction bases with no gene match: 10. The CDR3 region is CASSWRSSGQGAYGYTF. CDR3 nucleotide sequence: TGTGCCAGCAGCTGGCGCAGTTCGGGACAGGGGGCCTATGGCTACACCTTC.

To note about this clone: At one of its ends the junction is not consistent with the germline gene, which may arise from a read error. Other DNA sequences within the sample encode an identical CDR3. The DNA for the CDR3 is TGCGCCAGCGAGGGGAACAGGGGTTTTGACTATGGCTACACCTTC. This encodes CASEGNRGFDYGYTF. The chain uses TRBV6-6 and TRBJ1-2, with 7 nucleotides matching TRBD1. The CDR3 sequence is 15 residues long. The germline CDR1 and CDR2 sequences are MNHNY and SVGAGI (reference sequence).

V is TRBV9 and J is TRBJ2-1; maybe TRBD1 (6 bases). This CDR3 contains 15 residues. CDR1 SGDLS and CDR2 YYNGEE come from the germline V gene. Trimming stripped 5 bases from V and 1 base from J, with 13 bases between. CDR3 region: CASSVGDKSYNEQFF. In DNA, the CDR3 is TGTGCCAGCAGTGTTGGGGACAAATCCTACAATGAGCAGTTCTTC.

V gene TRBV4-1 combines with J gene TRBJ1-2; the D is unclear. CDR1 MGHRA and CDR2 YSYEKL come from the germline V gene. The CDR3 has 15 residues. The germline V and J ends were trimmed by 0 bases and 0 bases, with 8 bases remaining between them. Here the CDR3 reads CASSQDELANYGYTF. CDR3 coding DNA: TGCGCCAGCAGCCAAGATGAGTTAGCTAACTATGGCTACACCTTC.

The chain is built from TRBV19 and TRBJ2-7, with D maybe TRBD2 (6 bases). This CDR3 spans 15 amino acids. CDR1 is LNHDA and CDR2 is SQIVND in the germline V gene (reference sequence). Trimming shortened V by 1 base and J by 4 bases, and 14 bases separated the two germline ends. The CDR3: CASSIGGGSGYEQYF. The CDR3 region has the DNA TGTGCCAGTAGTATAGGGGGTGGTAGCGGTTACGAGCAGTACTTC.

This chain links TRBV2 with TRBJ2-3; 7 bases fit TRBD2. The CDR3 is 18 amino acids. J gave up 2 bases and V 0 bases, and 11 bases lay outside the gene matches. CDR1 and CDR2 from the germline V gene are SNHLY and FYNNEI. The CDR3 DNA follows: TGTGCCAGCAGTGAAGCTGGGCTAGCGGACGCCTCCACAGATACGCAGTATTTT. Translating gives CASSEAGLADASTDTQYF.

The CDR3 reads CASSGGLAGVTGTDTQYF. CDR3 coding DNA: TGTGCCAGCAGCGGGGGTTTAGCGGGGGTGACGGGCACAGATACGCAGTATTTT. The rearrangement uses TRBV5-4 and TRBJ2-3; 9 nucleotides align to TRBD2. The V gene end was trimmed by 4 bases and the J gene end by 1 base; junction bases not matched to a gene: 13. The CDR3 spans 18 residues. CDR1 is SGHNT and CDR2 is YYREEE in the germline V gene (reference sequence).

The chain has TRBV27 and TRBJ2-7, with TRBD2 identical over 8 bases. The V gene end was trimmed by 7 bases and the J gene end by 4 bases; junction bases not matched to a gene: 12. Germline-derived CDR1 and CDR2 are MNHEY and SMNVEV (reference sequence). CDR3 length equals 15 residues. CDR3: CASNPGGGRWYEQYF. The CDR3 nucleotides are TGTGCCAGCAATCCCGGGGGGGGCCGGTGGTACGAGCAGTACTTC.

This rearrangement joins TRBV5-6 to TRBJ2-6; no clear D gene. Trimming took 4 bases from V and 4 from J, leaving 9 bases between them. Germline-derived CDR1 and CDR2 are SGHDT and YYEEEE. CDR3 length equals 14 residues. The CDR3 loop is CASSPQSGANVLTF. CDR3 bases: TGTGCCAGCAGCCCCCAGTCCGGGGCCAACGTCCTGACTTTC.

The sample holds one count of this clone. The chain is built from TRBV5-1 and TRBJ2-1, with a weak D call TRBD1 (6 bases). Germline CDR1 is SGHRS and CDR2 is YFSETQ. V was trimmed by 0 bases and J by 8 bases, leaving 9 bases between them. The CDR3 is made up of 13 amino acids. The CDR3 region has the DNA TGCGCCAGCAGCTTGGACAGGGATTATGAGCAGTTCTTC. As protein: CASSLDRDYEQFF. The full variable domain, in which reference TRBV5-1 and TRBJ2-1 provide the parts outside the CDR3, is KAGVTQTPRYLIKTRGQQVTLSCSPISGHRSVSWYQQTPGQGLQFLFEYFSETQRNKGNFPGRFSGRQFSNSRSEMNVSTLELGDSALYLCASSLDRDYEQFFGPGTRLTVL.

The chain joins TRBV4-3 to TRBJ1-1; 9 bases are a match to TRBD1. CDR3 size: 15 residues. V gave up 6 bases and J gave up 5 bases; unmatched junction bases: 10. CDR1 and CDR2 (germline): LGHNA, YSLEER. The chain's CDR3 is CASSWDRVRKTEAFF. CDR3 sequence (DNA): TGCGCCAGCAGTTGGGACAGGGTAAGAAAGACTGAAGCTTTCTTT.

This rearrangement joins TRBV27 to TRBJ1-2, with D perhaps TRBD1 (6 bases). The CDR3 has 14 amino acids. Trimming removed 6 bases at V and 0 bases at J, with 11 bases between. The germline V gene has CDR1 MNHEY and CDR2 SMNVEV (reference sequence). The CDR3 nucleotides read TGTGCCAGCAGCCAGGACAGTACTAACTATGGCTACACCTTC. This codes for CASSQDSTNYGYTF.

This clone has a single count. V is TRBV5-8 and J is TRBJ1-6; D is ambiguous. The CDR3 extends over 17 amino acids. V was pared by 1 base and J by 0 bases, with 11 bases between. Per germline, CDR1 SGHTS and CDR2 YDEGEE. The DNA for the CDR3 is TGTGCCAGCAGCTTGCAACCGGAGAGCTCCTATAATTCACCCCTCCACTTT. It codes for CASSLQPESSYNSPLHF.

This chain uses TRBV19 with TRBJ1-1; D call uncertain. The CDR3 extends over 13 amino acids. V lost 4 bases, J lost 4 bases, and 10 bases lay in between. Germline assignment: CDR1 LNHDA and CDR2 SQIVND (reference sequence). The CDR3 nucleotides read TGTGCCAGTAGTAGCAACAGTGGCACTGAAGCTTTCTTT. It yields the protein CASSSNSGTEAFF.

The chain couples TRBV7-9 to TRBJ2-7; D is possibly TRBD1 (7 bases). This CDR3 spans 13 amino acids. Germline assignment: CDR1 SEHNR and CDR2 FQNEAQ (reference sequence). V was cut by 5 bases and J by 4 bases, with 12 bases left in between. The DNA of the CDR3 is TGTGCCAGCAGCCCAGGGGGGATGTACGAGCAGTACTTC. Translating it yields CASSPGGMYEQYF.

The rearrangement joins TRBV7-9 to TRBJ1-6; a weak D match, TRBD1 (6 bases). V lost 6 bases and J 6 bases, leaving 15 bases between the germline ends. The germline V gene encodes CDR1 SEHNR and CDR2 FQNEAQ (reference sequence). The CDR3 is made up of 15 amino acids. The CDR3 region has the DNA TGTGCCAGCAGTTTAACCACAGGGAGTAATTCACCCCTCCACTTT. Translating it yields CASSLTTGSNSPLHF. Variable domain in full (rest from reference TRBV7-9 and TRBJ1-6): DTGVSQNPRHKITKRGQNVTFRCDPISEHNRLYWYRQTLGQGPEFLTYFQNEAQLEKSRLLSDRFSAERPKGSFSTLEIQRTEQGDSAMYLCASSLTTGSNSPLHFGNGTRLTVT.

V is TRBV15 and J is TRBJ2-3; tentatively, D is TRBD1 (6 bases). There are 12 residues in the CDR3. Trimming removed 5 bases at V and 6 bases at J, with 9 bases between. From germline, CDR1 is LNHNV and CDR2 YYDKDF (reference sequence). CDR3 protein: CATSAGEDTQYF. The DNA of the CDR3 is TGTGCCACCAGCGCAGGGGAGGATACGCAGTATTTT.

V and J are TRBV27 and TRBJ1-2; D ambiguous. CDR1 is MNHEY and CDR2 is SMNVEV in the germline V gene (reference sequence). V was cut by 7 bases and J by 4 bases, with 13 bases left in between. This CDR3 has 13 amino acids. CDR3 loop: CASTKEAGYGYTF. The CDR3 nucleotides are TGTGCCAGCACCAAGGAAGCGGGCTATGGCTACACCTTC.

The chain combines TRBV7-9 with TRBJ2-7, with 9 bases matching TRBD1. Germline values: CDR1 SEHNR, CDR2 FQNEAQ (reference sequence). Trimming removed 5 bases from V and 4 bases from J; junction bases left unmatched: 3. The CDR3 covers 13 residues. The CDR3 DNA reads as TGTGCCAGCAGCCCCGGGACAGGGTACGAGCAGTACTTC. Protein sequence: CASSPGTGYEQYF.